Listed below are T cell receptor beta chains from one sample, sequenced in a study of blood T cell repertoires in COVID-19. TCRdb's copy holds only in-frame clones and misses some; the assay was immunoSEQ multiplex PCR. The repertoire consists of about 200,000 clones, with nearly 90% occurring once and the leading ten covering 20% to 25%. The sequencing sample was made of peripheral blood. The receptors were sampled from a man in his fifties or sixties with active or convalescent COVID-19. Each CDR3 is given with its conserved first and last residue. The D gene is left open where the match is weak.

14	TRBV11-2	.	TRBJ2-5	CASSLGGEQETQYF	TGTGCCAGCAGCTTAGGGGGGGAGCAAGAGACCCAGTACTTC
15	TRBV6-1	.	TRBJ1-6	CASSETGPDNSPLHF	TGTGCCAGCAGTGAGACAGGCCCTGATAATTCACCCCTCCACTTT
14	TRBV3-1/TRBV3-2	TRBD1	TRBJ1-2	CASSQEAQGLSYTF	TGTGCCAGCAGCCAAGAGGCACAGGGGCTGAGCTACACCTTC
13	TRBV7-9	.	TRBJ1-2	CASSLAQGSGYTF	TGTGCCAGCAGCTTAGCTCAGGGGTCTGGCTACACCTTC
19	TRBV30	TRBD1	TRBJ1-2	CAWSDTRRGGYRGDYGYTF	TGTGCCTGGAGTGATACTCGTCGGGGAGGATACAGGGGGGACTATGGCTACACCTTC
14	TRBV4-1	TRBD2	TRBJ2-3	CASRRLARTDTQYF	TGCGCCAGCAGGCGACTAGCCCGCACAGATACGCAGTATTTT
14	TRBV14	.	TRBJ1-1	CASSPGGWGTEAFF	TGTGCCAGCAGCCCCGGGGGGTGGGGCACTGAAGCTTTCTTT
13	TRBV27	TRBD1	TRBJ2-2	CASSLTGAGELFF	TGTGCCAGCAGTTTAACAGGGGCCGGGGAGCTGTTTTTT
13	TRBV11-2	.	TRBJ1-2	CASSLGLKYGYTF	TGTGCCAGCAGCTTGGGACTGAAATATGGCTACACCTTC
13	TRBV24-1	.	TRBJ2-5	CATAARGEETQYF	TGTGCCACCGCGGCCAGGGGGGAAGAGACCCAGTACTTC
14	TRBV2	TRBD2	TRBJ2-1	CASQGLAGYNEQFF	TGTGCCAGCCAGGGACTAGCGGGGTACAATGAGCAGTTCTTC
14	TRBV30	TRBD1	TRBJ1-5	CAWSGGTVNQPQHF	TGTGCCTGGAGTGGAGGGACAGTTAATCAGCCCCAGCATTTT
13	TRBV5-4	TRBD2	TRBJ2-1	CASSLGSGDEQFF	TGTGCCAGCAGCTTAGGGAGCGGGGATGAGCAGTTCTTC
18	TRBV4-2	TRBD2	TRBJ2-1	CASSQDIAGGQRRNEQFF	TGTGCCAGCAGCCAAGACATCGCGGGGGGGCAGCGGAGGAATGAGCAGTTCTTC
15	TRBV5-4	TRBD1	TRBJ2-1	CASTPLGTEYNEQFF	TGTGCCAGCACCCCCCTTGGGACAGAATACAATGAGCAGTTCTTC
14	TRBV24-1	.	TRBJ2-3	CATSPPGRTDTQYF	TGTGCCACCAGTCCGCCCGGTAGAACAGATACGCAGTATTTT
13	TRBV5-6	TRBD2	TRBJ2-1	CASSLAASGGQFF	TGTGCCAGCAGCTTGGCGGCTAGCGGGGGTCAGTTCTTC
14	TRBV29-1	TRBD1	TRBJ1-1	CSGRDRGRDTEAFF	TGCAGCGGACGGGACAGGGGGAGGGACACTGAAGCTTTCTTT
16	TRBV4-1	TRBD1	TRBJ2-3	CASSRETTGGTDTQYF	TGCGCCAGCAGCCGCGAAACGACAGGGGGCACAGATACGCAGTATTTT
13	TRBV5-6	TRBD2	TRBJ2-7	CASRGEGTYEQYF	TGTGCCAGCAGGGGGGAGGGGACCTACGAGCAGTACTTC
14	TRBV5-1	TRBD1	TRBJ1-1	CASKQGTGYTEAFF	TGCGCCAGCAAACAGGGGACAGGGTACACTGAAGCTTTCTTT
15	TRBV5-1	TRBD1	TRBJ2-1	CASTHRDRESYEQFF	TGCGCCAGCACCCATAGGGACAGGGAATCATATGAGCAGTTCTTC
15	TRBV5-8	.	TRBJ1-5	CASSLQGFSDQPQHF	TGTGCCAGCAGCTTACAGGGTTTCTCGGATCAGCCCCAGCATTTT
14	TRBV5-6	.	TRBJ1-4	CASSETGGDEKLFF	TGTGCCAGCAGCGAGACAGGAGGCGATGAAAAACTGTTTTTT
16	TRBV18	.	TRBJ2-3	CASSPPGHLSTDTQYF	TGTGCCAGCTCACCACCCGGACACCTCTCAACAGATACGCAGTATTTT
15	TRBV18	TRBD1	TRBJ2-7	CASSQGAIFSYEQYF	TGTGCCAGCTCCCAGGGGGCCATTTTCTCCTACGAGCAGTACTTC
15	TRBV7-8	TRBD2	TRBJ2-7	CASSLTSGGAYEQYF	TGTGCCAGCAGCCTGACCAGCGGGGGGGCCTACGAGCAGTACTTC
14	TRBV7-9	TRBD1	TRBJ2-1	CASSLRDRGSEQFF	TGTGCCAGCAGCCTCCGGGACAGGGGGAGTGAGCAGTTCTTC
15	TRBV2	.	TRBJ1-4	CASSENRAAEEKLFF	TGTGCCAGCAGTGAAAATCGCGCGGCTGAGGAAAAACTGTTTTTT
17	TRBV11-3	.	TRBJ2-3	CASSLATTRTSTDTQYF	TGTGCCAGCAGCTTAGCTACAACTCGGACTAGCACAGATACGCAGTATTTT
8	TRBV1	.	TRBJ1-2	CTPLRTFF	TGCACCCCGCTCCGGACATTCTTC
16	TRBV4-2	TRBD2	TRBJ2-1	CASSQDWRGGYNEQFF	TGTGCCAGCAGCCAAGATTGGCGGGGGGGGTACAATGAGCAGTTCTTC
14	TRBV5-1	TRBD1	TRBJ1-1	CASSFTGAGTEAFF	TGCGCCAGCAGCTTTACAGGGGCGGGAACTGAAGCTTTCTTT